This T cell receptor beta chain was observed in a study of PD-1 blockade in classical Hodgkin lymphoma (TCRdb year 2020). Describing the broader study: Nivolumab dosing was 3 mg/kg intravenously every 2 weeks, continuing until either disease progression or unacceptable toxicity. To define a peripheral blood immune signature of response to PD-1 blockade in classical Hodgkin lymphoma, the study combined TCR beta sequencing with CyTOF.

The study at large found these results: Trial patients with a complete response had baseline diversity similar to that of newly diagnosed patients, while partial responders and progressors had significantly lower diversity. Only a single clinical trial cohort was studied, and what caused the repertoire differences, possibly disease activity or prior therapy, remained undefined. Lower diversity was seen in patients whose nivolumab began less than 1 year after ASCT, and these patients were left out of later analyses so that immune reconstitution would not confound the results. A significant rise by C4D1 was seen in CD4+ but not CD8+ TCR diversity (p=0.0027 vs p=0.16), with the rise being most apparent in complete responders (p=0.02). Baseline TCR diversity was reported to be lower in newly diagnosed patients than in healthy donors and to be lower still in relapsed/refractory patients.

About this clone: Its antigen remains unidentified. No qualities accompany the bases; no much larger clone lies one base away.

V is reduced by 2 bases and J by 4 bases, leaving a spacing of 10 bases between them. CDR1 MNHNY and CDR2 SVGAGI were looked up in the germline V gene (reference sequence). From the cysteine up to the phenylalanine, the CDR3 has a length of 14 residues. Only the CDR3 DNA is retained, 42 bases long and in frame from the first base. Genomic DNA was extracted with the Qiagen DNeasy kit from unsorted PBMCs and from negatively selected CD4+ and CD8+ fractions. TCR beta CDR3 regions were subjected to amplification by immunoSEQ multiplex PCR with primers that anneal to V and J segments. A synthetic immune receptor repertoire was used to minimize amplification bias, and remaining bias was computationally removed after sequencing. Per the authors' processing: Repertoire diversity was quantified as the Shannon entropy index using custom Python scripts. Unsorted, CD4+ and CD8+ repertoires were analyzed separately, except for combined analyses in which CD4+ and CD8+ sequences were merged in silico. A clone counted as expanded when the clone's frequency after treatment rose at least 2-fold relative to C1D1, and clones undetected at baseline were given a pseudocount of 0.5. Singleton clones were defined as clones with 0 or 1 copy at C1D1, and non-singleton clones were defined as clones with 2 or more copies. Clones expanded in unsorted samples were labelled as CD4+, CD8+ or unknown by matching protein sequences in sorted samples from the same patient. Wilcoxon tests were applied to paired samples to test diversity changes from C1D1 to C4D1. TCRdb obtained this table from immuneACCESS and retained in-frame rearrangements with V and J assigned. These tables miss some clones; where compared with another copy, unresolved V genes account for less than half of the shortfall, and the remainder is unexplained. V and J calls and clone size are as listed in that table; D and trimming were resolved from the DNA. This sample holds tens of thousands of clones; roughly 89% were observed only once. The ten largest clones add up to about 9.3% of the sample.

Per the publication, the time point label means: cycle 4 day 1 (C4D1), after more than five weeks of nivolumab. Relapse after autologous stem cell transplantation had occurred in all trial patients, and cohorts A, B and C were distinguished by prior brentuximab vedotin exposure. The trial cohort was composed of over 50 patients with relapsed/refractory classical Hodgkin lymphoma, for whom complete response, partial response or progressive disease was recorded as best overall response. Trial patients were treated with single-agent nivolumab in the multi-cohort phase II CheckMate 205 trial. Best overall response was determined by an independent review committee according to the 2007 International Working Group response criteria. PBMCs from the trial were collected at three points: immediately before nivolumab initiation (C1D1), and during therapy at cycle 2 day 1 and cycle 4 day 1. Peripheral blood was collected in 8 mL Vacutainer Cell Preparation Tubes, from which PBMCs were isolated by centrifugation and then cryopreserved.

The chain is assembled from TRBV6-6 and TRBJ2-3, and TRBD2 may be the D gene, going by 7 matching bases. The sequence came from a human donor with classical Hodgkin lymphoma. This sample comprised peripheral blood mononuclear cells (PBMCs), obtained before the fourth cycle of nivolumab. The DNA sequence is TGTGCCAGCAGTTACACGGGGGGCGCAGATACGCAGTATTTT. This codes for CASSYTGGADTQYF.